A selection of T cell receptor beta chains follows, all from one sample in a study of blood T cell repertoires in COVID-19. The assay was immunoSEQ multiplex PCR, and TCRdb's table has in-frame clones only and misses some. The sample has around 170,000 clones, 88% seen once. The sequencing sample was made of peripheral blood. The receptors shown here come from a man aged 55 to 70 with acute or convalescent COVID-19. Both conserved end residues are part of each CDR3. The D gene is left open where the match is weak. Expanded clones are given a class, and other clones once, few, many or no size at all.

J | D | length | V | size | CDR3 | DNA
TRBJ1-1 | NA | 15 | TRBV6-4 | NA | CASSADTILNTEAFF | TGTGCCAGCAGTGCGGACACCATATTGAACACTGAAGCTTTCTTT
TRBJ2-7 | TRBD2 | 14 | TRBV5-1 | many | CASSLASGSYEQYF | TGCGCCAGCAGCTTGGCTAGCGGATCCTACGAGCAGTACTTC
TRBJ1-4 | NA | 16 | TRBV27 | NA | CASSKRKVGRQEKLFF | TGTGCCAGCAGTAAACGAAAAGTGGGGAGGCAAGAAAAACTGTTTTTT
TRBJ1-3 | NA | 14 | TRBV19 | NA | CASHLGGSGNTIYF | TGTGCCAGTCACTTGGGGGGATCTGGAAACACCATATATTTT
TRBJ2-5 | NA | 12 | TRBV19 | NA | CASSPGWETQYF | TGTGCCAGTAGCCCGGGTTGGGAGACCCAGTACTTC
TRBJ2-3 | NA | 13 | TRBV5-1 | NA | CASSSTATDTQYF | TGCGCCAGCAGCTCGACAGCCACAGATACGCAGTATTTT
TRBJ2-7 | NA | 14 | TRBV5-5 | NA | CASSRDSISYEQYF | TGTGCCAGCAGTCGGGACTCCATCTCCTACGAGCAGTACTTC
TRBJ2-1 | NA | 15 | TRBV24-1 | NA | CATSDTGVEDNEQFF | TGTGCCACCAGTGATACGGGGGTGGAGGACAATGAGCAGTTCTTC
TRBJ2-1 | NA | 16 | TRBV24-1 | NA | CATSARKAIRVNEQFF | TGTGCCACCAGTGCCAGAAAAGCTATTCGGGTGAATGAGCAGTTCTTC
TRBJ1-2 | TRBD1 | 14 | TRBV7-8 | NA | CASSLAGGTSGYTF | TGTGCCAGCAGCTTGGCAGGGGGCACGAGTGGCTACACCTTC
TRBJ1-5 | TRBD1 | 15 | TRBV6-6 | NA | CASSDGQGSNQPQHF | TGTGCCAGCAGTGACGGACAGGGGAGCAATCAGCCCCAGCATTTT